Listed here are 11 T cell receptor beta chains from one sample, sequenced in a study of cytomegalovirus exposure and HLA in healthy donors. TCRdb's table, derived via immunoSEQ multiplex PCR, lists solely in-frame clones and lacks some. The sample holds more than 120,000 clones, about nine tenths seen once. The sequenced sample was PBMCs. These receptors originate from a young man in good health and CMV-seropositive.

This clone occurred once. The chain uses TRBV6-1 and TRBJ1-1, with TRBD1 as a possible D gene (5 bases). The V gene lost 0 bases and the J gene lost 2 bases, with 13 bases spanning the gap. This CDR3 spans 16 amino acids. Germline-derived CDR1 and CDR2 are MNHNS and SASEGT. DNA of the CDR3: TGTGCCAGCAGTGAAGCGCTTAGACAGTCAAACACTGAAGCTTTCTTT. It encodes CASSEALRQSNTEAFF.

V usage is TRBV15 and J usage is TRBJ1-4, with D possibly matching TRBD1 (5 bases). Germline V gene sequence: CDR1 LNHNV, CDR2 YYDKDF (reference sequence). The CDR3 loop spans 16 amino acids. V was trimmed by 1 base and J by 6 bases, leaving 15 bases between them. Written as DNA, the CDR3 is TGTGCCACCAGCAGAGTGGTACGCCCGGGGGATGAAAAACTGTTTTTT. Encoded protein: CATSRVVRPGDEKLFF.

The CDR3 region is CASSRQTTNTEAFF. CDR3 sequence (DNA): TGTGCCAGCAGCCGACAGACCACAAACACTGAAGCTTTCTTT. The V and J genes are TRBV7-9 and TRBJ1-1, with D possibly being TRBD1 (5 bases). Germline V gene data show CDR1 as SEHNR and CDR2 as FQNEAQ (reference sequence). The CDR3 length is 14 residues. V gave up 5 bases and J gave up 2 bases, with 12 bases separating them.

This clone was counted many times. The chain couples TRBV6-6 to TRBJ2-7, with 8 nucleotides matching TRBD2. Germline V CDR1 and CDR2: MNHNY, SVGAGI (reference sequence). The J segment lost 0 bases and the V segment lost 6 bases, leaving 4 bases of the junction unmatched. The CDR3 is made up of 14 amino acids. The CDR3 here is CASSFSGDSYEQYF. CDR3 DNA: TGTGCCAGCAGCTTTAGCGGGGACTCCTACGAGCAGTACTTC.

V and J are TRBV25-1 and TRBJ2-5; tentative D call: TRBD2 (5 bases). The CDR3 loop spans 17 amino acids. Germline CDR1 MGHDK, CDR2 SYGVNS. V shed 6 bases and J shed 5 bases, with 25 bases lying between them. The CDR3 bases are TGTGCCAGCAGCCCAGGACCCTTGGGAGACCTGTGGGAGACCCAGTACTTC. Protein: CASSPGPLGDLWETQYF.

CDR3 loop: CASSPFRGRSGELFF. The CDR3 coding sequence is TGTGCCAGCAGCCCTTTCAGGGGGCGAAGCGGGGAGCTGTTTTTT. V is TRBV14 and J is TRBJ2-2, with 8 bases fitting TRBD1. V was clipped by 4 bases and J by 7 bases; unmatched bases: 8. CDR1 is SGHDN and CDR2 is FVKESK in the germline V gene. The CDR3 covers 15 residues.

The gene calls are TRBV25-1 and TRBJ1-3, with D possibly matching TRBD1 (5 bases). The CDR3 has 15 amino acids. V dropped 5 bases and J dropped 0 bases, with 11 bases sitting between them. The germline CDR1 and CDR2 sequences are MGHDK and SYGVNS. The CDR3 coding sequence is TGTGCCAGCAGTCAAGACAGTTTCTCTGGAAACACCATATATTTT. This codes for CASSQDSFSGNTIYF.

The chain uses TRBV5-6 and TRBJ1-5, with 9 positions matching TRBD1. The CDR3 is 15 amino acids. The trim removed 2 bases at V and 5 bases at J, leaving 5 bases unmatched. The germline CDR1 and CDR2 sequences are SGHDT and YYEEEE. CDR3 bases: TGTGCCAGCAGCTTAGGACAGGGGAGGGATCAGCCCCAGCATTTT. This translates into CASSLGQGRDQPQHF.

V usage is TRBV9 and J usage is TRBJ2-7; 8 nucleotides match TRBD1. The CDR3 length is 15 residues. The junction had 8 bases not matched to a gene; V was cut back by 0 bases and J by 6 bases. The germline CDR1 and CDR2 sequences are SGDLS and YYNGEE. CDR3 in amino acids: CASSVASAGGGEQYF. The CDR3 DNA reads TGTGCCAGCAGCGTAGCCTCCGCAGGGGGCGGCGAGCAGTACTTC.

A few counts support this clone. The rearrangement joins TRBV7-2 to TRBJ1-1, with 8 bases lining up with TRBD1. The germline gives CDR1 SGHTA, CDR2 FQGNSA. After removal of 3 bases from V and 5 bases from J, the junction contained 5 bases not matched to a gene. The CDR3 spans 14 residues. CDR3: CASSLTGERTEAFF. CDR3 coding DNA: TGTGCCAGCAGCTTGACAGGGGAGAGGACTGAAGCTTTCTTT. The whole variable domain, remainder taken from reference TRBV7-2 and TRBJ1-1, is GAGVSQSPSNKVTEKGKDVELRCDPISGHTALYWYRQSLGQGLEFLIYFQGNSAPDKSGLPSDRFSAERTGGSVSTLTIQRTQQEDSAVYLCASSLTGERTEAFFGQGTRLTVV.

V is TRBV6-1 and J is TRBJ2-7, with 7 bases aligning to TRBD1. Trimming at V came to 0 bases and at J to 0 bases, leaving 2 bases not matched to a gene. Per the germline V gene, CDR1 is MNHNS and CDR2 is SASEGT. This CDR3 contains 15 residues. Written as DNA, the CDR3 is TGTGCCAGCAGTGAAGCGACAGGGAGCTCCTACGAGCAGTACTTC. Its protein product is CASSEATGSSYEQYF.